This T cell receptor beta chain comes out of a study of T cells in Graves' hyperthyroidism and ophthalmopathy. TCR beta CDR3 regions were amplified from RNA. Initially, a first-round RT-PCR of the TCR CDR3 employed the HTBI primer set. TCRdb passed the multiplex PCR reads through MiXCR, listing each CDR3 protein once. The table records about 570,000 distinct CDR3 sequences, around 15% of them present only once. The germline V gene has CDR1 LGHNA and CDR2 YNFKEQ. The CDR3 runs 16 residues. The J segment lost 1 base and the V segment lost 0 bases, leaving 6 bases of the junction unmatched. This chain joins TRBV4-2 and TRBJ2-7; 7 bases map to TRBD2. The sequence derives from a woman in her thirties or forties with Graves' hyperthyroidism. Input material: blood. Here the CDR3 reads CASSQDSLAESYEQYF. CDR3 sequence (DNA): TGTGCCAGCAGCCAAGATTCCCTAGCGGAATCCTACGAGCAGTACTTC.